The sequence of this TCR beta chain was determined in a study of T cells in Graves' hyperthyroidism and ophthalmopathy. For the study at large: Prior to any treatment, at the point of initial diagnosis, peripheral blood was collected. General observations from the study: Researchers found most expanded thyroid clonotypes above 0.001 in blood as well. A 13 V-J signature model discriminated ophthalmopathy versus stable hyperthyroidism.

TCR beta CDR3 regions were amplified from RNA. HTBI primers were employed in a first-round RT-PCR of the TCR CDR3. Via MiXCR, TCRdb re-called the multiplex PCR reads, giving one row per CDR3 protein. The sample records hundreds of thousands of distinct CDR3 sequences, 14% being singletons. In its sample, this clonotype was seen a few times. Its antigen is still unknown. The germline gives CDR1 SGHTA, CDR2 FQGNSA. Trimming shortened V by 6 bases and J by 7 bases, and 16 bases separated the two germline ends. There are 14 residues in the CDR3. The diagnostic basis comprised clinical symptoms, serum thyroxine and TRAb, thyroid ultrasound and orbital computed tomography.

This receptor was obtained from a woman aged 18-35 years with Graves' hyperthyroidism. The source material was blood. This chain joins TRBV7-2 and TRBJ1-5; D is undetermined. The CDR3, as DNA: TGTGCCAGCAGAGCGGGAGGGCCCGGCCAGCCCCAGCATTTT. Protein: CASRAGGPGQPQHF.